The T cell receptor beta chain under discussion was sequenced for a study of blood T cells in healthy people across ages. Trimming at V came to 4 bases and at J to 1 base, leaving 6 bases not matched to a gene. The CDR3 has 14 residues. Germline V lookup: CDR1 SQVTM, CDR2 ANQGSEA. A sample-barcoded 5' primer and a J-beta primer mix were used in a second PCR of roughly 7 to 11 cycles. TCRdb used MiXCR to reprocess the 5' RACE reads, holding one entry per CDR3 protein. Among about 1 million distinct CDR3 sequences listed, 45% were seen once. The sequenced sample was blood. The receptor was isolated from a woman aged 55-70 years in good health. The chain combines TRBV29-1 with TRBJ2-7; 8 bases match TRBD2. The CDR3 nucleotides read TGCAGCGTTGGGGCTAGCGGGTGGTCCTACGAGCAGTACTTC. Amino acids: CSVGASGWSYEQYF.